This T cell receptor beta chain was obtained from a study of blood T cell repertoires in COVID-19. The study drew participants aged about 18 to 89 years from fewer than 30 US areas. Researchers sorted participants into cohorts using their self-reported clinical history. During the 2 weeks before they entered the study, exposed participants had met someone with a PCR-confirmed or clinician-diagnosed COVID-19 case. In the source study's methods: Nucleated cell counts were estimated from reference gene primer amplification. Sequencing used immunoSEQ multiplex PCR; TCRdb keeps in-frame clones, though not all of them. Clonal size and the V and J genes are those of that table, whereas D and trimming came from the DNA. The data show about 140,000 clones, less than 85% seen once. Sequenced input: PBMCs or T cells enriched from blood (not recorded which). This TCR derives from a woman between 18 and 30 years old who had been exposed to COVID-19.

Here the CDR3 reads CASRRTGGGKNGYTF. The CDR3 DNA is TGTGCCAGTAGAAGGACAGGGGGCGGCAAAAATGGCTACACCTTC. The chain uses TRBV19 and TRBJ1-2; TRBD1 aligns across 11 bases. This CDR3 has 15 amino acids. Germline V CDR1 and CDR2: LNHDA, SQIVND (reference sequence). V trimming: 6 bases; J trimming: 6 bases; junction bases outside the gene matches: 9.